This TCR beta chain originates from a study of regulatory and conventional T cells in RAG deficiency. Study-wide findings and caveats: Compared with controls, unique Treg TCR beta sequences dropped around 110-fold in Omenn syndrome and CID/AS. Sorted Omenn CD25-high CD127-low cells may not be bona fide Tregs. Omenn patients showed >85% Treg-Tconv overlap and shorter CDR3 lengths.

Germline V lookup: CDR1 ENHRY, CDR2 SYGVKD. Trimming removed 3 bases from V and 8 bases from J, with 18 bases in between. The CDR3 sequence is 15 residues long. Method: immunoSEQ multiplex PCR; TCRdb's copy keeps in-frame clones and lacks some. The table has 40,000 to 55,000 clones, 85% to 90% seen once; the top ten hold roughly 0.51%. Concerning this clone itself: The antigen remains undetermined.

Blood CD4+ CD25-low CD127-high conventional T cells supplied the genomic DNA template. These data were likewise used in another study, on regulatory T cells. Per that paper: The PCR used 52 TRBV and 13 TRBJ primers. In patients, unique TRB V-J pairs were restricted and V/J usage skewed, especially in Tregs.

The clonotype was recovered from a human donor in good health. The chain combines TRBV10-3 with TRBJ2-3, with D perhaps matching TRBD2 (5 bases). The sample consisted of CD4+ effector T cells sorted from blood. The CDR3 loop reads CAISDNGLEAGTQYF. CDR3 nucleotide sequence: TGTGCCATCAGTGACAACGGACTGGAGGCAGGTACGCAGTATTTT.